This entry lists 24 T cell receptor beta chains sequenced from one sample in a study of blood T cell repertoires in COVID-19. TCRdb's table, derived via immunoSEQ multiplex PCR, lists solely in-frame clones and lacks some. The sample carries a few hundred thousand clones, 80% to 90% recorded once. Sequenced sample: PBMCs or T cells enriched from blood (not recorded which). These TCRs come from a man aged 18 to 29 who had recovered from COVID-19.

V is TRBV7-9 and J is TRBJ1-1; D unresolved. Trimming removed 2 bases from V and 2 bases from J, with 6 bases in between. Germline V gene sequence: CDR1 SEHNR, CDR2 FQNEAQ (reference sequence). There are 13 residues in the CDR3. The CDR3 sequence is CASSLYGNTEAFF. CDR3 in DNA: TGTGCCAGCAGCTTATACGGTAACACTGAAGCTTTCTTT.

This clone was detected only once. CDR3 in DNA: TGTGCCAGCAGCCTACTCGAACTCCTCCCAGGCAGCACAGATACGCAGTATTTT. Translated: CASSLLELLPGSTDTQYF. The chain combines TRBV5-5 with TRBJ2-3; D gene uncertain. CDR1 is SGHKS and CDR2 is YYEKEE in the germline V gene (reference sequence). The germline V and J ends were trimmed by 4 bases and 0 bases, with 21 bases remaining between them. The CDR3 has 18 residues.

V and J are TRBV28 and TRBJ1-2, with TRBD1 matching 9 bases. This CDR3 is built from 14 residues. V lost 9 bases and J lost 4; bases outside the gene matches: 9. CDR1 is MDHEN and CDR2 is SYDVKM in the germline V gene. The CDR3 DNA is TGTGCCAGTATCCCGGGACAGGGCAGCTATGGCTACACCTTC. Its translation is CASIPGQGSYGYTF.

The J gene is TRBJ2-7, the V gene TRBV5-1, with D perhaps matching TRBD2 (5 bases). The germline CDR1 and CDR2 sequences are SGHRS and YFSETQ. V was clipped by 2 bases and J by 7 bases, with 13 bases between them. The CDR3 is 13 amino acids. CDR3 loop: CASSFQRQQEQYF. CDR3 nucleotides: TGCGCCAGCAGCTTCCAGCGGCAGCAGGAGCAGTACTTC.

This clone was seen repeatedly, ten times or more. The rearrangement links TRBV4-3 to TRBJ2-4; TRBD2 aligns across 9 bases. The CDR3 has 21 residues. Germline lookup yields CDR1 LGHNA and CDR2 YSLEER. Unmatched junction bases numbered 17, after V lost 0 bases and J lost 2 bases. The CDR3 bases are TGCGCCAGCAGCCAAGATCCGGGACACGAAAGACTAGCGGCCACCAAAAACATTCAGTACTTC. Its translation is CASSQDPGHERLAATKNIQYF.

DNA of the CDR3: TGTGCCAGCGGCCCGCAGGGCAGTTATAACGAGCAGTACTTC. Its protein is CASGPQGSYNEQYF. J is TRBJ2-7 and V is TRBV3-1 (or the pseudogene TRBV3-2); D might be TRBD1 (5 bases). V dropped 8 bases and J dropped 5 bases, with 19 bases sitting between them. The germline gives CDR1 LGHDT, CDR2 YNNKEL (reference sequence). This CDR3 is built from 14 residues.

This chain connects TRBV10-1 to TRBJ2-5, with D possibly TRBD1 on 5 matching bases. Trimming cost V 10 bases and J 5 bases, with 14 bases left between them. Germline values: CDR1 WNHNN, CDR2 SYGVQD (reference sequence). The CDR3 extends over 12 amino acids. The CDR3 nucleotides are TGCGCCACCCCGACAGTCCGGGAGACCCAGTACTTC. Translation gives CATPTVRETQYF.

The chain uses TRBV2 and TRBJ1-2; 11 bases are a match to TRBD1. Germline values: CDR1 SNHLY, CDR2 FYNNEI. This CDR3 is 14 amino acids long. V was clipped by 6 bases and J by 7 bases; unmatched bases: 7. The CDR3 loop is CASSRGQGAGGYTF. In DNA form, the CDR3 reads TGTGCCAGCAGCCGAGGACAGGGGGCTGGTGGCTACACCTTC. Full variable domain (rest looked up from reference TRBV2 and TRBJ1-2): EPEVTQTPSHQVTQMGQEVILRCVPISNHLYFYWYRQILGQKVEFLVSFYNNEISEKSEIFDDQFSVERPDGSNFTLKIRSTKLEDSAMYFCASSRGQGAGGYTFGSGTRLTVV.

The chain recombines TRBV19 with TRBJ1-1, with D tentatively TRBD1 (5 bases). CDR1 and CDR2 from the germline V gene are LNHDA and SQIVND (reference sequence). V dropped 4 bases and J dropped 0 bases, with 6 bases sitting between them. The CDR3 covers 13 residues. The CDR3: CASSRQMNTEAFF. The CDR3 DNA is TGTGCCAGTAGTAGACAGATGAACACTGAAGCTTTCTTT.

The V call is TRBV30, the J call TRBJ1-2; TRBD1 is a possible D gene (5 bases). Trimming shortened V by 3 bases and J by 8 bases, and 16 bases separated the two germline ends. CDR1 is GTSNPN and CDR2 is SVGIG in the germline V gene (reference sequence). The CDR3 extends over 13 amino acids. CDR3 sequence reads: CAWSVPGGVGYTF. CDR3 coding DNA: TGTGCCTGGAGCGTTCCCGGGGGAGTAGGCTACACCTTC.

The DNA of the CDR3 is TGTGCCAGCAGCTTAGGACGGGACAGGGGACAGACCCAGTACTTC. As protein: CASSLGRDRGQTQYF. The chain carries TRBV5-4 and TRBJ2-5; 10 bases are shared with TRBD1. J gave up 6 bases and V 2 bases, and 7 bases lay outside the gene matches. CDR1 is SGHNT and CDR2 is YYREEE in the germline V gene (reference sequence). The CDR3 runs to 15 residues.

The V call is TRBV28, the J call TRBJ1-5; no reliable D call. Trimming cost V 1 base and J 6 bases, with 4 bases left between them. CDR1 is MDHEN, CDR2 SYDVKM, per germline. This CDR3 spans 12 amino acids. CDR3 loop: CASSLSGQPQHF. The CDR3 nucleotides are TGTGCCAGCAGTTTATCGGGTCAGCCCCAGCATTTT.

This chain joins TRBV3-1 (or the pseudogene TRBV3-2) and TRBJ2-5, with D perhaps matching TRBD2 (7 bases). From germline, CDR1 is LGHDT and CDR2 YNNKEL (reference sequence). The ends were cut back, 6 bases at V and 2 bases at J, with 16 bases in the middle. There are 15 residues in the CDR3. The CDR3 coding sequence is TGTGCCAGCAGACCTGGCAGGGGAGGGCAAGAGACCCAGTACTTC. This encodes CASRPGRGGQETQYF.

The CDR3: CASSLGRSYGYTF. As DNA, the CDR3 is TGTGCCAGCAGCTTAGGCCGGAGCTATGGCTACACCTTC. V usage is TRBV7-9 and J usage is TRBJ1-2; D is ambiguous. V was clipped by 1 base and J by 4 bases, with 7 bases between them. The CDR3 is 13 amino acids. Germline-derived CDR1 and CDR2 are SEHNR and FQNEAQ (reference sequence).

This chain connects TRBV7-3 to TRBJ2-2; D gene uncertain. From germline, CDR1 is SGHTA and CDR2 FQGTGA. Trimming removed 4 bases from V and 3 bases from J, with 9 bases in between. The CDR3 is made up of 14 amino acids. The CDR3 reads CASSSRRDTGELFF. In DNA form, the CDR3 reads TGTGCCAGCAGCTCAAGACGGGACACCGGGGAGCTGTTTTTT.

The chain uses TRBV19 and TRBJ2-5, with D possibly TRBD1 on 5 matching bases. This CDR3 has 12 amino acids. Germline assignment: CDR1 LNHDA and CDR2 SQIVND (reference sequence). The germline V and J ends were trimmed by 5 bases and 4 bases, with 8 bases remaining between them. The CDR3 DNA is TGTGCCAGTAGTCCAGGGCGAGAGACCCAGTACTTC. Residues: CASSPGRETQYF.

The chain is built from TRBV7-2 and TRBJ2-7; D is possibly TRBD2 (7 bases). The V gene lost 3 bases and the J gene lost 7 bases, with 19 bases spanning the gap. Germline CDR1 and CDR2: SGHTA and FQGNSA. The CDR3 consists of 15 residues. The CDR3 DNA reads as TGTGCCAGCAGCTTTGGGTTCGCGGGGGCGGGTGAGCAGTACTTC. This sequence encodes CASSFGFAGAGEQYF.

This chain uses TRBV11-2 with TRBJ2-7; TRBD2 matches at 11 bases. The germline V gene encodes CDR1 SGHAT and CDR2 FQNNGV. The CDR3 has 16 residues. The V segment lost 5 bases and the J segment 2 bases; nucleotides outside the gene matches: 8. In DNA form, the CDR3 reads TGTGCCAGCAGCATTCTTACTAGCGGGAGTCCCTACGAGCAGTACTTC. This codes for CASSILTSGSPYEQYF. The full variable domain, its missing parts supplied by reference TRBV11-2 and TRBJ2-7, is EAGVAQSPRYKIIEKRQSVAFWCNPISGHATLYWYQQILGQGPKLLIQFQNNGVVDDSQLPKDRFSAERLKGVDSTLKIQPAKLEDSAVYLCASSILTSGSPYEQYFGPGTRLTVT.

This clone is a singleton in its sample. The chain joins TRBV12-2 to TRBJ1-6; the table's D call, TRBD1, has no DNA check behind it. TRBV12-2 is termed a pseudogene. The CDR3 contains 15 residues. DNA of the CDR3: TGTGCAAGTCGCTCCAGGGGGCTCTATAATTCACCCCTCCACTTT. Translating it yields CASRSRGLYNSPLHF.

V and J are TRBV30 and TRBJ1-1; D is possibly TRBD1 (5 bases). The CDR3 consists of 16 residues. V was shortened by 4 bases and J by 1 base, with 19 bases between the two germline ends. From germline, CDR1 is GTSNPN and CDR2 SVGIG (reference sequence). The CDR3 loop is CAWTLYRGSGNTEAFF. CDR3 DNA: TGTGCCTGGACACTTTATAGGGGAAGTGGGAACACTGAAGCTTTCTTT.

The rearrangement joins TRBV5-1 to TRBJ2-1; D is perhaps TRBD2 (5 bases). Trimming took 4 bases from V and 1 from J, leaving 15 bases between them. The V gene's germline CDR1 is SGHRS and CDR2 YFSETQ. The CDR3 extends over 16 amino acids. The DNA of the CDR3 is TGCGCCAGCAGCCGCTTGAGCGGCAGGTCCTACAATGAGCAGTTCTTC. Translated: CASSRLSGRSYNEQFF.

The chain carries TRBV5-4 and TRBJ1-2; 11 nucleotides agree with TRBD1. The CDR3 runs 14 residues. Germline CDR1 is SGHNT and CDR2 is YYREEE (reference sequence). Unmatched junction bases numbered 4, after V lost 3 bases and J lost 6 bases. The chain's CDR3 is CASSSDRGQDGYTF. The CDR3 DNA reads TGTGCCAGCAGCTCGGACAGGGGGCAGGATGGCTACACCTTC.

The chain recombines TRBV27 with TRBJ2-2; possible D gene TRBD1, 5 bases. The CDR3 consists of 12 residues. V was cut by 5 bases and J by 8 bases, with 9 bases left in between. Germline CDR1 reads MNHEY; CDR2 reads SMNVEV (reference sequence). The CDR3 coding sequence is TGTGCCAGCAGTCCCCGACAGGGGGAGCTGTTTTTT. Its protein is CASSPRQGELFF.

This clone was recorded a few times. The chain couples TRBV6-2 or TRBV6-3 to TRBJ2-7; 7 bases are shared with TRBD1. CDR3 length equals 17 residues. Germline loops: CDR1 MNHEY, CDR2 SVGEGT. The J segment lost 0 bases and the V segment lost 4 bases, leaving 12 bases of the junction unmatched. The CDR3 nucleotides read TGTGCCAGCAGTTCCCACCCGACAGGGTTAGTCTCCTACGAGCAGTACTTC. Protein: CASSSHPTGLVSYEQYF.